What follows describes a single T cell receptor beta chain. In its sample, this clonotype was seen once. Its antigen is not yet known. No base quality information exists; no much larger clone differs at one position. One read alone is a weak basis. The data are from a study of T cells in Graves' hyperthyroidism and ophthalmopathy (dated by TCRdb to the late 2010s). Looking at the study overall: Peripheral blood was sampled at the time of initial diagnosis, prior to any treatment. To identify distinguishing TCR V-J signatures, a discovery cohort of 100 or so patients was used, comprising some 45 with Graves' ophthalmopathy and approximately 58 with stable Graves' hyperthyroidism. Prospective prediction of ophthalmopathy was tested in an independent validation cohort consisting of under 20 hyperthyroidism patients and 15 or so patients who later progressed to ophthalmopathy. The 90 or so discovery patients were randomly split 7:3 into training and test sets. In addition, the study compared T-cell repertoires in thyroid tissue and in blood from over 5 Graves' hyperthyroidism patients. Following sampling, methimazole starting at 30 mg daily was given to hyperthyroidism patients, and high-dose intravenous methylprednisolone was given to ophthalmopathy patients. The paper describes TCR Vbeta CDR3 sequencing of 120 to 150 peripheral blood samples, made up of 43 ophthalmopathy patients, some 80 hyperthyroidism patients and 17 progressor patients.

V gives up 3 bases and J gives up 8 bases, and the segment between their germline ends measures 9 bases. From cysteine to phenylalanine, the CDR3 is 12 amino acids long. The only DNA kept is the CDR3, 36 bases in frame from the first base. CDR1 SGDLS and CDR2 YYNGEE were looked up in the germline V gene. Hyperthyroidism patients were aged 18 to 65 years and newly diagnosed, with disease duration of less than 2 months. The study excluded patients with uncontrolled infections, other autoimmune diseases, pregnancy or lactation. Diagnoses were established on the basis of clinical symptoms, serum thyroxine and TRAb, thyroid ultrasound, and orbital computed tomography. Blood from progressor patients was drawn when they were first diagnosed with hyperthyroidism, before any ophthalmopathy symptoms appeared. Ficoll-Paque density gradient centrifugation was used to isolate PBMCs from about 9 ml of fresh peripheral blood. Progressor patients were defined as those initially diagnosed with Graves' hyperthyroidism in whom ophthalmopathy developed during follow-up. Total RNA was extracted using Trizol reagent, and RNA quality was assessed on an Agilent 2100 Bioanalyzer.

The TCR beta CDR3 regions were amplified from RNA transcripts. The TCR CDR3 was subjected to a first round of RT-PCR using the HTBI primer set and the Qiagen OneStep RT-PCR kit. A second multiplex PCR round built the libraries, followed by size selection and purification. Sequencing of the libraries was done on an Illumina HiSeq2000 using paired-end 100 bp reads. Concerning the study's data processing: SOAPnuke was used to process the raw data, throwing out any read that contained adapters or uncalled bases, had a mean Phred below 15, or lacked an exact constant-primer or identifier match. COPE v1.2.5 was used to merge high-quality paired reads, and clonotypes were defined as unique nucleotide sequences. Clonotypes were aligned to IMGT TRBV, TRBD and TRBJ reference segments using MiTCR v1.1. The analysis included only V-J combinations with a frequency above 0.0001, which together covered about 99% of the repertoires. A TCS score was defined as the ratio between F50 (clonal expansion) and ExV (chaos), using BLOSUM62-based TCRdist between CDR3 peptides within each V-J. Welch's t-statistics and random forest reduced approximately 520 V-J features to fewer than 15, which were used in a naive Bayes classifier (R e1071). TCRdb reran the public reads through fastp at Q25 and MiXCR, keeping productive beta chains. Under each unique CDR3 protein, matching rows form one entry showing the most common genes and DNA. The V and J calls and clone size come from TCRdb's table, not from the authors' own analysis. The sample table shows roughly 580,000 distinct CDR3 sequences, and approximately 15% are seen once. 5.5% to 7.5% of the sample goes to the ten largest clones.

General conclusions and limits of the study: Sample size was not statistically predetermined, and investigators were not blinded to group allocation. In validation, progression to ophthalmopathy was predicted by the model with approximately 67% sensitivity and 72% to 85% specificity, a median of approximately 7.1 months before onset. In cross-validation, a model built on a 13 V-J signature told ophthalmopathy apart from stable hyperthyroidism with 87.88% sensitivity and approximately 84% specificity, and in testing the same model reached 80%/75%. Most expanded thyroid clonotypes (frequency above 0.001) were also detected in blood, a finding suggesting that blood repertoires may reflect thyroid immune responses.

The chain was built from TRBV9 and TRBJ1-3; confidence is insufficient to name the D gene. The receptor was isolated from a woman in her 30s with Graves' hyperthyroidism that later progressed to Graves' ophthalmopathy. Sequenced sample: blood. The DNA is TGTGCCAGCAGCGCTTACGGAGACACCATATATTTT. Translated, it reads CASSAYGDTIYF.